This T cell receptor (beta chain) was captured by sequencing in a study of radiotherapy plus CTLA-4 blockade in lung cancer. On the study more broadly: Disease control was seen in 30% to 35% of patients, objective responses in about 19%.

Data came from immunoSEQ multiplex PCR; TCRdb stores just in-frame clones and leaves some out. The sample includes 13,000 to 15,000 clones, around 72% of them seen just once. Focal radiation with ipilimumab CTLA-4 blockade was given to patients with chemo-refractory metastatic non-small-cell lung cancer. General study points: Early clonal dynamics of blood T cells, together with interferon-beta, were reported as the best response predictor. Radiotherapy was combined with ipilimumab, and tumor-derived TCR clones then expanded in blood.

There are 15 residues in the CDR3. Germline CDR1 reads PRHDT; CDR2 reads FYEKMQ (reference sequence). With V trimmed by 5 bases and J by 4 bases, 4 bases remained unmatched. Concerning this clone: Its target is not known.

The chain carries TRBV13 and TRBJ2-3; 12 bases are shared with TRBD1. The input for sequencing was peripheral blood, taken from a patient treated with radiotherapy plus ipilimumab. This sequence originates from a human donor with non-small cell lung cancer whose response to radiotherapy plus ipilimumab could not be evaluated. DNA for the CDR3: TGTGCCAGCAGCGGGGGACAGGGGGCTTCAGATACGCAGTATTTT. This encodes CASSGGQGASDTQYF.